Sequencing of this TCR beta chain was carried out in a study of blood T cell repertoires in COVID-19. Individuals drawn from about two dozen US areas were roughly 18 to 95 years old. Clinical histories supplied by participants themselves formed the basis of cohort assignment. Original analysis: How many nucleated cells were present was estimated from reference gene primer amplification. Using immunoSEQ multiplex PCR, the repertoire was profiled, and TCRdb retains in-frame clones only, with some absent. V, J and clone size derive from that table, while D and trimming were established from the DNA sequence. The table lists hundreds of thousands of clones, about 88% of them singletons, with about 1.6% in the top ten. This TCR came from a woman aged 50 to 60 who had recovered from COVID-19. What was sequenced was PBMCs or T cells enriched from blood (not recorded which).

The chain's CDR3 is CASSLVGRGRQETQYF. The CDR3 DNA reads TGCGCCAGCAGCTTGGTGGGCAGGGGGAGGCAAGAGACCCAGTACTTC. This chain uses TRBV5-1 with TRBJ2-5; tentatively, D is TRBD1 (7 bases). The CDR3 sequence is 16 residues long. Germline V gene lookup returns CDR1 SGHRS and CDR2 YFSETQ. V shed 0 bases and J shed 2 bases, with 14 bases lying between them.